The 21 T cell receptor beta chains given below trace back to one sample, sequenced in a study of blood T cells in healthy people across ages. Together with a sample-barcoded 5' primer, a J-beta primer mix was included in a second PCR lasting roughly 7 to 11 cycles. TCRdb processed the 5' RACE reads anew with MiXCR; each CDR3 protein has one entry. The profile shows about 680,000 distinct CDR3 sequences, around 49% of them singletons. The sample was blood. The receptors were sampled from an older woman in good health.

In this sample, this clonotype turned up a few times. The chain uses TRBV27 and TRBJ2-3; tentative D call: TRBD2 (6 bases). The CDR3 is 15 amino acids. The V end was cut by 4 bases, the J end by 3 bases, with 14 bases between. CDR1 and CDR2 from the germline V gene are MNHEY and SMNVEV (reference sequence). As DNA, the CDR3 is TGTGCCAGCAGTTCGGGGACTCGTGGTACAGATACGCAGTATTTT. Protein sequence: CASSSGTRGTDTQYF.

A word on this clonotype: One end of the junction fails to match germline, which may point to a read error. This rearrangement joins TRBV7-8 to TRBJ1-2; D is perhaps TRBD1 (6 bases). Germline loops: CDR1 SGHVS, CDR2 FQNEAQ. The CDR3 runs to 16 residues. This chain's CDR3 is CANSKERTARNYGYTF. The CDR3 bases are TGTGCCAACAGCAAGGAGCGGACAGCACGTAACTATGGCTACACCTTC.

This clonotype was observed a handful of times. This chain uses TRBV6-2 or TRBV6-3 with TRBJ2-5; 7 positions match TRBD1. The CDR3 runs 15 residues. From germline, CDR1 is MNHEY and CDR2 SVGEGT. Trimming removed 0 bases from V and 5 bases from J; junction bases left unmatched: 6. The CDR3 protein is CASSYSQGSLETQYF. The DNA for the CDR3 is TGTGCCAGCAGTTACTCACAGGGGAGTTTGGAGACCCAGTACTTC.

This clonotype has just a few counts. The V gene is TRBV6-2 or TRBV6-3, the J gene TRBJ1-2, with 9 positions matching TRBD1. V lost 10 bases, J lost 4 bases, and 7 bases stayed unmatched. The CDR3 has 13 residues. Germline lookup yields CDR1 MNHEY and CDR2 SVGEGT. The CDR3 region has the DNA TGTGCCACCGGGACAGGGCTTACCTATGGCTACACCTTC. Protein: CATGTGLTYGYTF.

This clonotype was seen many times. This chain joins TRBV14 and TRBJ2-7; perhaps TRBD1 as D (6 bases). Germline lookup yields CDR1 SGHDN and CDR2 FVKESK. CDR3 length equals 14 residues. V was cut by 1 base and J by 2 bases, with 9 bases left in between. The CDR3 here is CASSQGRGTYEQYF. DNA of the CDR3: TGTGCCAGCAGCCAAGGCAGGGGCACCTACGAGCAGTACTTC. The entire variable domain, with the rest obtained from reference TRBV14 and TRBJ2-7, is as follows: EAGVTQFPSHSVIEKGQTVTLRCDPISGHDNLYWYRRVMGKEIKFLLHFVKESKQDESGMPNNRFLAERTGGTYSTLKVQPAELEDSGVYFCASSQGRGTYEQYFGPGTRLTVT.

The chain uses TRBV7-9 and TRBJ2-1; D perhaps matches TRBD2 (5 bases). Trimming shortened V by 5 bases and J by 0 bases, and 11 bases separated the two germline ends. The CDR3 is 15 amino acids. The V gene's germline CDR1 is SEHNR and CDR2 FQNEAQ (reference sequence). As DNA, the CDR3 is TGTGCCAGCAGCAACTACCGGGACTCCTACAATGAGCAGTTCTTC. This translates into CASSNYRDSYNEQFF.

In DNA form, the CDR3 reads TGTGCCAGCAGTGACGGAGGTGTAGGGTTCGGGTACACCTTC. Its protein product is CASSDGGVGFGYTF. This chain links TRBV25-1 with TRBJ1-2; D call uncertain. Germline CDR1 reads MGHDK; CDR2 reads SYGVNS. This CDR3 region has 14 residues. Between the trimmed V and J ends, which lost 3 bases and 11 bases, there was a span of 19 bases.

V is TRBV4-3 and J is TRBJ2-3; 7 nucleotides agree with TRBD2. Germline V gene lookup returns CDR1 LGHNA and CDR2 YSLEER. With 0 bases clipped from V and 5 bases from J, the junction kept 8 bases outside the gene matches. The CDR3 extends over 16 amino acids. The CDR3 nucleotides are TGCGCCAGCAGCCAAGATACACTAGCGTCAGGAGATACGCAGTATTTT. It yields the protein CASSQDTLASGDTQYF.

The CDR3: CARAPRRGDTQYF. CDR3 DNA: TGCGCTCGGGCCCCGAGGAGGGGAGATACGCAGTATTTT. The chain joins TRBV20-1 to TRBJ2-3; D might be TRBD2 (6 bases). The CDR3 sequence is 13 residues long. The germline V gene encodes CDR1 DFQATT and CDR2 SNEGSKA (reference sequence).

V usage is TRBV27 and J usage is TRBJ2-4; 10 positions match TRBD2. V dropped 5 bases and J dropped 6; count of bases not matched to a gene: 13. CDR1 and CDR2 (germline): MNHEY, SMNVEV (reference sequence). The CDR3 runs 17 residues. CDR3 in amino acids: CASSVNQAGGLGNIQYF. The CDR3 coding sequence is TGTGCCAGCAGTGTTAACCAAGCGGGAGGGCTAGGAAACATTCAGTACTTC.

The rearrangement links TRBV9 to TRBJ2-1; perhaps TRBD1 as D (7 bases). The CDR3 contains 15 residues. V lost 4 bases and J lost 4, with 15 bases in between. Looked up from germline, CDR1 is SGDLS and CDR2 is YYNGEE. CDR3 nucleotides: TGTGCCAGCAGCCCAGGGGGGACTCCTTACAATGAGCAGTTCTTC. It is translated as CASSPGGTPYNEQFF.

This clonotype was observed a few times. The rearrangement joins TRBV20-1 to TRBJ2-1; 9 bases match TRBD2. The CDR3 loop spans 15 amino acids. Germline V CDR1 and CDR2: DFQATT, SNEGSKA (reference sequence). The V and J ends lost 3 bases and 5 bases, in that order; junction bases with no gene match: 8. The CDR3 DNA is TGCAGTGCTAGCCTTACTAGCGGGCAAAACAATGAGCAGTTCTTC. This encodes CSASLTSGQNNEQFF.

This clonotype was detected a few times. The chain joins TRBV7-9 to TRBJ1-2; 7 positions match TRBD1. This CDR3 is 13 amino acids long. Germline CDR1 and CDR2: SEHNR and FQNEAQ (reference sequence). After removal of 6 bases from V and 7 bases from J, the junction contained 8 bases not matched to a gene. For the CDR3, the DNA is TGTGCCAGCAGTCCGACAGGGTTCCGTGGCTACACCTTC. Protein sequence: CASSPTGFRGYTF.

The rearrangement links TRBV2 to TRBJ1-6, with 11 bases fitting TRBD1. This CDR3 comprises 18 residues. Trimming at V came to 2 bases and at J to 6 bases, leaving 9 bases not matched to a gene. Per germline, CDR1 SNHLY and CDR2 FYNNEI. CDR3 loop: CASSERDRGLTFNSPLHF. CDR3 bases: TGTGCCAGCAGTGAACGGGACAGGGGGTTAACTTTTAATTCACCCCTCCACTTT.

V is TRBV20-1 and J is TRBJ2-7, with 8 bases aligning to TRBD2. V lost 5 bases, J lost 3 bases, and 9 bases stayed unmatched. This CDR3 comprises 14 residues. In germline, CDR1 is DFQATT, CDR2 SNEGSKA (reference sequence). CDR3 coding DNA: TGCAGTGCTGGGGGGCGGGAGGATTACTACGAGCAGTACTTC. Protein sequence: CSAGGREDYYEQYF.

This clonotype showed up just a few times. The gene calls are TRBV6-6 and TRBJ1-2; the D is unclear. Germline V gene data show CDR1 as MNHNY and CDR2 as SVGAGI (reference sequence). V shed 2 bases and J shed 1 base, with 8 bases lying between them. This CDR3 has 14 residues. Here the CDR3 reads CASSYVGDNYGYTF. The CDR3, as DNA: TGTGCCAGCAGTTACGTCGGGGATAACTATGGCTACACCTTC.

J is TRBJ2-7 and V is TRBV7-2; 10 bases line up with TRBD2. The CDR3 has 17 amino acids. With 0 bases clipped from V and 4 bases from J, the junction kept 9 bases outside the gene matches. The germline V gene encodes CDR1 SGHTA and CDR2 FQGNSA. The CDR3 loop reads CASSLAILAGDLYEQYF. CDR3 in DNA: TGTGCCAGCAGCTTAGCGATCCTAGCGGGGGATCTATACGAGCAGTACTTC.

In DNA form, the CDR3 reads TGTGCCAGCAGGGTAACGGGGCTAGCCACAGATACGCAGTATTTT. It specifies CASRVTGLATDTQYF. The chain employs TRBV7-3 and TRBJ2-3; possibly TRBD1 or TRBD2 for D (5 bases each). With 6 bases removed from V and 2 bases from J, the gap between germline ends came to 15 bases. This CDR3 is 15 amino acids long. The V gene's germline CDR1 is SGHTA and CDR2 FQGTGA. Full variable domain (rest looked up from reference TRBV7-3 and TRBJ2-3): GAGVSQTPSNKVTEKGKYVELRCDPISGHTALYWYRQSLGQGPEFLIYFQGTGAADDSGLPNDRFFAVRPEGSVSTLKIQRTERGDSAVYLCASRVTGLATDTQYFGPGTRLTVL.

This clonotype was seen a single time. V is TRBV7-9 and J is TRBJ1-2; 7 bases are a match to TRBD1. V shed 5 bases, J shed 3 bases, and the junction held 9 bases outside the gene matches. The CDR3 contains 15 residues. Germline V gene lookup returns CDR1 SEHNR and CDR2 FQNEAQ (reference sequence). The CDR3 coding sequence is TGTGCCAGCAGCCCGTACAGGGGTGTCGACTATGGCTACACCTTC. It specifies CASSPYRGVDYGYTF.

This clonotype was seen a handful of times. CDR3 sequence: CASSWDRGLNEQFF. The CDR3 DNA is TGTGCCAGCAGTTGGGACAGGGGGCTCAATGAGCAGTTCTTC. The rearrangement uses TRBV27 and TRBJ2-1; 12 nucleotides match TRBD1. CDR3 length: 14 amino acids. Germline V gene lookup returns CDR1 MNHEY and CDR2 SMNVEV (reference sequence). The trim removed 4 bases at V and 6 bases at J, leaving 1 base unmatched.

This sequence joins TRBV5-1 and TRBJ2-1; the match to TRBD2 covers 9 bases. V shed 4 bases and J 6 bases; nucleotides not matched to a gene: 8. Germline lookup yields CDR1 SGHRS and CDR2 YFSETQ. The CDR3 consists of 15 residues. The CDR3 spells CASSAGLASVNEQFF. The CDR3, as DNA: TGCGCCAGCAGCGCCGGACTAGCGTCGGTCAATGAGCAGTTCTTC.